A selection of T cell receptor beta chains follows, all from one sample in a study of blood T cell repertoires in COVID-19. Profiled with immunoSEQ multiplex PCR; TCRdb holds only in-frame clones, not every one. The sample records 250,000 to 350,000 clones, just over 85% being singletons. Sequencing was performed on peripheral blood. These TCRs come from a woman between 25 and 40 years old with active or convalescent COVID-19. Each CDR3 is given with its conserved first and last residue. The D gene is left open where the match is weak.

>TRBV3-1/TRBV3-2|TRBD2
CASSQTSGEGETQYF
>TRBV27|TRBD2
CASPHLAGGRQETQYF
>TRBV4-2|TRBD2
CASSQVGRGGRTDTQYF
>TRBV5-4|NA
CASSHPGNPEAFF
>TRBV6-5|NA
CASSNTDSTDTQYF
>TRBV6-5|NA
CASSYQGSYSEAFF
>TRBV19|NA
CASSRGHYVNSPLHF
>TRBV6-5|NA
CASRWLSSYEQYF
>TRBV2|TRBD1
CASKEATGGWNEQYF
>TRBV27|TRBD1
CASSPGQVVREPQHF
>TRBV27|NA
CASSTNPTGRMNTEAFF
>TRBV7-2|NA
CASSLDPLDEQYF
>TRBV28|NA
CASSLSTGELFF
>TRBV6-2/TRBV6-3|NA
CASSFGGRVPDTQYF
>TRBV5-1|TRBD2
CASLKGGGNNEQFF
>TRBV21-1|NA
CASLTGTGVSYEQYF
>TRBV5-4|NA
CASARQMNTEAFF
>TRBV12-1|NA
CASSPTRDSRYEQYF
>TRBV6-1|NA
CASSESRNLEAFF
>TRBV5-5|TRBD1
CASSPDRGSTEAFF
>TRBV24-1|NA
CATSAGFRNTIYF
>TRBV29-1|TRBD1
CSVGTGGYGYTF
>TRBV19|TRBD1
CASRPTGDYGYTF
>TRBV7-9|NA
CASSLRVGADTQYF
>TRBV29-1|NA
CSVELQGENYEQYF
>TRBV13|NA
CASSLGPREPGNTIYF
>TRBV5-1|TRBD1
CASSLEGQGEQYF
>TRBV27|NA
CATPPGYSNQPQHF
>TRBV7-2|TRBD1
CASSRDSRNSPLHF
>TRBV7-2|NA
CASSLLRQNEQFF
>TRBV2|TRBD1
CATERVQGAVYGYTF
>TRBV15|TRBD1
CATNRDRGLYGYTF
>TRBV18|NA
CASSPSGKVDTIYF
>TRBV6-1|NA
CASSERSAGTQYF
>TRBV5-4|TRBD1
CASSLGGTAPYEQYF
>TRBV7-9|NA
CASRPDSYTEAFF
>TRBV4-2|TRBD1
CASSQTHRGRGSPLHF
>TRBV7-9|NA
CASSLEDSEAFF
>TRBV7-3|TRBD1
CASSPPGQTAGELFF
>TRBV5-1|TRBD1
CASSSGTGTNYGYTF
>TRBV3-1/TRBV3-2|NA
CASSQDVRGLKRTEAFF